This T cell receptor (beta chain) was observed in a study of human T cells and chemical hapten exposure. At least ten counts were recorded for this clonotype. The length of the CDR3 is 12 residues. Germline V gene lookup returns CDR1 MDHEN and CDR2 SYDVKM. Trimming cost V 6 bases and J 6 bases; bases outside gene matches: 2. One entry per CDR3 protein, called by TCRdb with MiXCR from the RACE reads. The sample includes some 400,000 distinct CDR3 sequences, roughly 4.8% of them seen just once. This sample's time point: patch test 1, 2 weeks after DPC sensitization. Documented treatment: therapeutic diphenylcyclopropenone sensitization with weekly scalp DPC.

The rearrangement links TRBV28 to TRBJ2-3; 8 nucleotides match TRBD2. This receptor was identified in a woman in her 50s with alopecia areata. Some clones in this sample may be carry-over from other donors' samples. The material was whole blood, obtained in connection with sensitization to the hapten diphenylcyclopropenone (DPC). Written as DNA, the CDR3 is TGTGCCAGCAGCGGGGGGGAGGATACGCAGTATTTT. Translating it yields CASSGGEDTQYF.